A selection of T cell receptor beta chains follows, all from one sample in a study of CD8+ T cells in alopecia areata. Here immunoSEQ multiplex PCR was the method, and the copy in TCRdb shows in-frame clones only, minus some. The data show 150,000 to 200,000 clones, 50% to 70% seen once. The sample consisted of CD4+ T cells sorted from blood, taken at week 0. All receptors come from a human donor with alopecia areata. Both conserved end residues are part of each CDR3. D genes are given only for firm matches. Clone sizes are given selectively: once, few, many, or a class where the clone is expanded.

clone_size j_call v_call d_call cdr3_nt cdr3_aa
- TRBJ2-7 TRBV6-5 TRBD1 TGTGCCAGCAGTTCCCGGGACAGCTCCTACGAGCAGTACTTC CASSSRDSSYEQYF
- TRBJ2-3 TRBV7-9 TRBD2 TGTGCCAGCAGCAATAGCGGGGGCCTCTCCACAGATACGCAGTATTTT CASSNSGGLSTDTQYF
once TRBJ1-3 TRBV29-1 - TGCAGCGTTGGAACCAGCTCTGGAAACACCATATATTTT CSVGTSSGNTIYF
once TRBJ2-5 TRBV20-1 - TGCAGTGGGTACCGAGAGACCCAGTACTTC CSGYRETQYF
few TRBJ1-5 TRBV2 - TGTGCCAGCAGTCCGGAAGGGGGTCCCAATCAGCCCCAGCATTTT CASSPEGGPNQPQHF
few TRBJ2-5 TRBV5-1 - TGCGCCAGCAGCCCCCGGACTTCGGAGACCCAGTACTTC CASSPRTSETQYF
once TRBJ1-2 TRBV30 TRBD1 TGTGCCTGGATTCCCGGGACAGGGAATGGCTACACCTTC CAWIPGTGNGYTF
few TRBJ1-2 TRBV2 - TGTGCCAGCAGTGAACCGGGCCAGGTGAACTATGGCTACACCTTC CASSEPGQVNYGYTF
- TRBJ1-2 TRBV18 - TGTGCCAGCATCCGAAGCAGGGACGACGGCTACACCTTC CASIRSRDDGYTF
few TRBJ2-5 TRBV5-1 - TGCGCCAGCAGCTTAAGTGCCGAGGAGACCCAGTACTTC CASSLSAEETQYF
few TRBJ2-5 TRBV7-2 - TGTGCCAGCAGCTTAGCGTCGGGGGTGGAGACCCAGTACTTC CASSLASGVETQYF
- TRBJ2-7 TRBV5-1 TRBD2 TGCGCCAGCAGCGTGAACCCGGGACTAGAATCGTACGAGCAGTACTTC CASSVNPGLESYEQYF
few TRBJ1-5 TRBV23-1 - TGCGCCAGCAGTCAACAGGTTGGCAATCAGCCCCAGCATTTT CASSQQVGNQPQHF
once TRBJ1-1 TRBV29-1 - TGCAGCGTTGCACAGAGACTAACACCGAACACTGAAGCTTTCTTT CSVAQRLTPNTEAFF
- TRBJ1-2 TRBV7-9 TRBD1 TGTGCCAGCATTCCCGGCGGGGCAGGGGGCTATGGCTACACCTTC CASIPGGAGGYGYTF
- TRBJ2-3 TRBV6-5 - TGTGCCAGCAGATCACTAGGGAAGAGCACAGATACGCAGTATTTT CASRSLGKSTDTQYF
- TRBJ1-1 TRBV7-6 TRBD1 TGTGCCAGCACCCTACAGGGGAGCACTGAAGCTTTCTTT CASTLQGSTEAFF
few TRBJ1-2 TRBV2 TRBD1 TGTGCCTCCAAAGGGACAGGGGTAAATGGCTACACCTTC CASKGTGVNGYTF
- TRBJ2-1 TRBV10-3 TRBD2 TGTGCCATCAGTGATAGCGGGGCACGCAATGAGCAGTTCTTC CAISDSGARNEQFF
- TRBJ1-1 TRBV15 - TGTGCCACCAGCAGAGCCAGAGGGCCTGAAGCTTTCTTT CATSRARGPEAFF
- TRBJ1-6 TRBV10-3 - TGTGCCATCAGTGAGGGGAATTCACCCCTCCACTTT CAISEGNSPLHF
- TRBJ1-6 TRBV6-1 TRBD1 TGTGCCAGCAGCGGTAGGACAGGAGATAATTCACCCCTCCACTTT CASSGRTGDNSPLHF
- TRBJ2-2 TRBV29-1 TRBD2 TGCAGCTCCCGAGCGGGGGGCGGAGGGGAGCTGTTTTTT CSSRAGGGGELFF
few TRBJ2-5 TRBV2 - TGTGCCAGCGGGGAGACCCAGTACTTC CASGETQYF
- TRBJ2-6 TRBV30 - TGTGCCTGGAGTGACTTTTTAGGGTCTGGGGCCAACGTCCTGACTTTC CAWSDFLGSGANVLTF
- TRBJ2-6 TRBV7-9 TRBD1 TGTGCCAGCAGCTTACGGACAGGGAGAGGGGCCAACGTCCTGACTTTC CASSLRTGRGANVLTF
- TRBJ1-2 TRBV30 - TGTGCCTGGAGTGAGGGTAGGGCCCGTTCGATCTTC CAWSEGRARSIF
- TRBJ2-5 TRBV6-1 - TGTGCCAGCAGAGACCCGATATGGGAGACCCAGTACTTC CASRDPIWETQYF
few TRBJ1-2 TRBV30 - TGTGCCTGGCAGGGCACCGGGGGACTGAACTATGGCTACACCTTC CAWQGTGGLNYGYTF
few TRBJ2-4 TRBV29-1 TRBD2 TGCAGCGTTGAGAGGGCAGCGGGGGGACTGGGTGACATTCAGTACTTC CSVERAAGGLGDIQYF
- TRBJ1-1 TRBV5-1 - TGCGCCAGCAGCCTAGAGACAGGGAACACTGAAGCTTTCTTT CASSLETGNTEAFF
- TRBJ2-1 TRBV2 - TGTGCCAGCGACCTGGAGAACTACAATGAGCAGTTCTTC CASDLENYNEQFF
- TRBJ2-7 TRBV2 - TGTGCCAGCAGTGACAGTTTGGGAGAGCAGTACTTC CASSDSLGEQYF
few TRBJ2-1 TRBV7-2 TRBD2 TGTGCCAGCAGCTCTACTAGCGGGGCCTCCTACAATGAGCAGTTCTTC CASSSTSGASYNEQFF
- TRBJ2-1 TRBV6-5 - TGTGCCAGCAGTTACTCGTCACTAGGGCGATACAATGAGCAGTTCTTC CASSYSSLGRYNEQFF